Below, 13 T cell receptor beta chains from the same sample are listed, as sequenced in a study of T cells in Graves' hyperthyroidism and ophthalmopathy. The investigators amplified TCR beta CDR3 regions from RNA transcripts. Primed by the HTBI set, a first-round RT-PCR was run on the TCR CDR3. A single record per CDR3 protein comes from TCRdb applying MiXCR to the multiplex PCR reads. Of hundreds of thousands of distinct CDR3 sequences in the sample, 40% to 55% are singletons; the top ten hold 7% to 7.5%. Sequencing used peripheral blood or thyroid tissue (not recorded which). All receptors come from an adult man with Graves' disease, either hyperthyroidism or ophthalmopathy (not recorded which).

V and J are TRBV7-2 and TRBJ2-7, with 9 positions matching TRBD2. This CDR3 is built from 16 residues. With V trimmed by 1 base and J by 1 base, 5 bases remained unmatched. CDR1 is SGHTA and CDR2 is FQGNSA in the germline V gene. The CDR3: CASSLGASGASYEQYF. The CDR3, as DNA: TGTGCCAGCAGCTTAGGGGCTAGCGGGGCGTCCTACGAGCAGTACTTC. Complete variable domain (other parts from reference TRBV7-2 and TRBJ2-7): GAGVSQSPSNKVTEKGKDVELRCDPISGHTALYWYRQSLGQGLEFLIYFQGNSAPDKSGLPSDRFSAERTGGSVSTLTIQRTQQEDSAVYLCASSLGASGASYEQYFGPGTRLTVT.

This clonotype was recorded a few times. The rearrangement joins TRBV5-1 to TRBJ1-1; the D is unclear. There are 12 residues in the CDR3. Between the trimmed V and J ends, which lost 0 bases and 8 bases, there was a span of 8 bases. Germline V lookup: CDR1 SGHRS, CDR2 YFSETQ. CDR3 loop: CASSLDGREAFF. Here the CDR3 DNA reads TGCGCCAGCAGCTTGGACGGTCGCGAAGCTTTCTTT.

This clonotype occurred a few times. The genes are TRBV6-6 and TRBJ1-1, with TRBD1 identical over 7 bases. The CDR3 covers 13 residues. Germline trimming cut 5 bases from V and 5 bases from J; bases unmatched to any gene: 5. In germline, CDR1 is MNHNY, CDR2 SVGAGI (reference sequence). The CDR3 loop reads CASSITGETEAFF. Written as DNA, the CDR3 is TGTGCCAGCAGTATTACAGGGGAAACTGAAGCTTTCTTT.

In regard to this clonotype: This may be a read error, as it is one base from a much larger clone. The rearrangement joins TRBV7-9 to TRBJ1-4, with 7 bases aligning to TRBD1. V was clipped by 6 bases and J by 6 bases; unmatched bases: 10. CDR1 and CDR2 from the germline V gene are SEHNR and FQNEAQ (reference sequence). This CDR3 has 15 amino acids. The CDR3 reads CASRPLVDRDEKLFF. The CDR3 DNA sequence: TGTGCCAGCAGGCCCCTGGTAGACAGGGATGAAAAACTGTTTTTT.

This clonotype appeared a few times. The chain couples TRBV10-3 to TRBJ2-7; 10 bases agree with TRBD1. CDR3 length: 15 amino acids. Per germline, CDR1 ENHRY and CDR2 SYGVKD. V trimming: 3 bases; J trimming: 4 bases; junction bases outside the gene matches: 6. This CDR3 reads CAISDPTGGRYEQYF. The CDR3, as DNA: TGTGCCATCAGTGATCCGACAGGGGGCCGTTACGAGCAGTACTTC.

The rearrangement links TRBV25-1 to TRBJ1-2; D gene unclear. Germline loops: CDR1 MGHDK, CDR2 SYGVNS. The V and J ends lost 8 bases and 9 bases respectively, with 13 bases between them. This CDR3 is built from 11 residues. The DNA of the CDR3 is TGTGCCAGCTCTAACAGAGGCCGCTACACCTTC. It translates to CASSNRGRYTF.

V usage is TRBV5-1 and J usage is TRBJ1-1, with TRBD1 identical over 7 bases. CDR1 is SGHRS and CDR2 is YFSETQ in the germline V gene. V gave up 0 bases and J gave up 4 bases; unmatched junction bases: 6. The CDR3 totals 15 residues. CDR3 sequence: CASSLGGTGVTEAFF. CDR3 nucleotides: TGCGCCAGCAGCTTGGGGGGTACAGGGGTCACTGAAGCTTTCTTT.

This clonotype occurred many times. V usage is TRBV12-3 or TRBV12-4 and J usage is TRBJ1-1, with 7 nucleotides matching TRBD1. CDR3 length: 14 residues. V was pared by 3 bases and J by 0 bases, with 1 base of the junction left unmatched. Here the CDR3 reads CASSLDRMNTEAFF. CDR3 sequence (DNA): TGTGCCAGCAGTTTGGACAGGATGAACACTGAAGCTTTCTTT.

The chain joins TRBV2 to TRBJ1-5; tentatively, D is TRBD1 (5 bases). Per the germline V gene, CDR1 is SNHLY and CDR2 is FYNNEI. This CDR3 contains 13 residues. Trimming cost V 8 bases and J 3 bases, with 11 bases left between them. DNA for the CDR3: TGTGCCAGCGGGGCAGGAGACAATCAGCCCCAGCATTTT. This encodes CASGAGDNQPQHF.

This sequence joins TRBV2 and TRBJ2-2; the D gene is possibly TRBD2 (7 bases). The CDR3 loop spans 17 amino acids. The V end lost 1 base, the J end lost 3 bases, and 15 bases lay between the germline ends. Germline CDR1 and CDR2: SNHLY and FYNNEI. The CDR3 DNA sequence: TGTGCCAGCAGTGAAGAGGGGGGCGGGAGTTACACCGGGGAGCTGTTTTTT. This gives the protein CASSEEGGGSYTGELFF.

V and J are TRBV7-9 and TRBJ1-2, with D tentatively TRBD1 (6 bases). V was trimmed by 5 bases and J by 4 bases, leaving 17 bases between them. CDR1 SEHNR and CDR2 FQNEAQ come from the germline V gene (reference sequence). The CDR3 is made up of 15 amino acids. The chain's CDR3 is CASSQGGGTGYGYTF. The CDR3 region has the DNA TGTGCCAGCAGCCAAGGGGGGGGGACTGGCTATGGCTACACCTTC.

This sequence joins TRBV3-1 and TRBJ2-7, with D maybe TRBD2 (6 bases). V was pared by 6 bases and J by 2 bases, with 17 bases between. The CDR3 runs 15 residues. Germline lookup yields CDR1 LGHDT and CDR2 YNNKEL (reference sequence). CDR3 nucleotides: TGTGCCAGCAGTTACTCGACTAGTTTGGCCTACGAGCAGTACTTC. Translating it yields CASSYSTSLAYEQYF.

This clonotype was detected only once. The chain employs TRBV29-1 and TRBJ1-2, with unresolved D. V shed 4 bases and J shed 4 bases, with 16 bases lying between them. Germline V gives CDR1 SQVTM, CDR2 ANQGSEA. This CDR3 contains 14 residues. The DNA for the CDR3 is TGCAGCGTTGTTGTCGTCGGGATGGTCTATGGCTACACCTTC. It specifies CSVVVVGMVYGYTF.